A selection of T cell receptor beta chains follows, all from one sample in a study of cytomegalovirus exposure and HLA in healthy donors. Data came from immunoSEQ multiplex PCR; TCRdb stores just in-frame clones and leaves some out. Among more than 75,000 clones listed, around 79% were seen once. The sequencing input was PBMCs. These receptor sequences come from a middle-aged woman in good health and CMV-seropositive. Both conserved end residues are part of each CDR3. The D gene is left open where the match is weak. Part of the rows lack a size; the others show once, few, many or a class for expanded clones.

J gene	clone size	D gene	V gene	CDR3 DNA	CDR3 protein
TRBJ2-5	-	TRBD1	TRBV19	TGTGCCAGTAGCAGAACAGGGGATCAAGAGACCCAGTACTTC	CASSRTGDQETQYF
TRBJ1-1	-	-	TRBV7-6	TGTGCCAGCAGCTCAGGGGTTGGGAATGGTGAAGCTTTCTTT	CASSSGVGNGEAFF
TRBJ1-2	-	-	TRBV7-9	TGTGCCAGCAGCTCTCCATGGCCCTATGGCTACACCTTC	CASSSPWPYGYTF
TRBJ1-6	-	TRBD1	TRBV6-4	TGTGCCAGCAGTGAGACGGGGACAGACCCCAATTCACCCCTCCACTTT	CASSETGTDPNSPLHF
TRBJ2-1	few	TRBD2	TRBV5-1	TGCGCCAGCAGCTCCCTTAATGGCCTAGCGGGGGCTAACAATGAGCAGTTCTTC	CASSSLNGLAGANNEQFF
TRBJ2-7	-	-	TRBV7-9	TGTGCCAGCAGCGACCGGACAGTAGCCTACGAGCAGTACTTC	CASSDRTVAYEQYF
TRBJ2-1	-	-	TRBV5-1	TGCGCCAGCAGCTTGGAAGGGGGGGACTACAATGAGCAGTTCTTC	CASSLEGGDYNEQFF
TRBJ1-1	few	TRBD1	TRBV9	TGTGCCAGCAGCGCCAGACAGGGGGGCACTGAAGCTTTCTTT	CASSARQGGTEAFF
TRBJ2-7	-	-	TRBV21-1	TGTGCCAGCAGCAAAGGGGAAGACAGGGGGGTGACCTACGAGCAGTACTTC	CASSKGEDRGVTYEQYF
TRBJ1-4	-	-	TRBV7-9	TGTGCCAGCAGCTTAACAGGGCAACTGGGTGAAAAACTGTTTTTT	CASSLTGQLGEKLFF
TRBJ2-7	-	TRBD1	TRBV6-5	TGTGCCAGCAAGGGGACAGGTACCTACGAGCAGTACTTC	CASKGTGTYEQYF
TRBJ2-6	-	-	TRBV29-1	TGCAGCGTGGTGACAGTGTTCTCTGGGGCCAACGTCCTGACTTTC	CSVVTVFSGANVLTF
TRBJ1-4	once	-	TRBV15	TGTGCCACCAGCAGAGGGACAGACTCTCCAACTAATGAAAAACTGTTTTTT	CATSRGTDSPTNEKLFF
TRBJ1-2	-	-	TRBV4-1	TGCGCCAGCAGCCAAGATGACAGACAATTCTATGGCTACACCTTC	CASSQDDRQFYGYTF
TRBJ2-1	-	-	TRBV27	TGTGCCAGCAGTTCCCGACAGTCCAAGCAGTTCTTC	CASSSRQSKQFF
TRBJ1-4	-	TRBD1	TRBV19	TGTGCCAGTATGGGGGGCCTGGGACAGACGGGGGAAAAACTGTTTTTT	CASMGGLGQTGEKLFF
TRBJ1-2	few	-	TRBV29-1	TGCAGCGTTGAGAAAGCAGGGGTTGGCTACACCTTC	CSVEKAGVGYTF